The 16 T cell receptor beta chains presented below share a single source sample, sequenced in a study of T-cell reconstitution after alpha-beta-depleted transplantation in children. A library of TCRbeta sequences, prepared with unique molecular identifiers, was generated. Using its own MiXCR run on the PCR reads, TCRdb lists one record per CDR3 protein. The sample holds 600,000 to 800,000 distinct CDR3 sequences, around 13% seen once. The sequencing used PBMCs, collected before TCRalphabeta/CD19-depleted stem cell transplant. Receptors originate from a girl aged 2-10 years with congenital amegakaryocytic thrombocytopenia, due to receive a stem cell transplant.

This chain connects TRBV19 to TRBJ2-5; a weak D match, TRBD1 (5 bases). Germline V CDR1 and CDR2: LNHDA, SQIVND (reference sequence). This CDR3 region has 13 residues. V gave up 3 bases and J gave up 5 bases, with 10 bases separating them. In DNA form, the CDR3 reads TGTGCCAGTAGTATTAGGGGCAGGGAGACCCAGTACTTC. Its translation: CASSIRGRETQYF. The full variable domain, its missing parts supplied by reference TRBV19 and TRBJ2-5, is DGGITQSPKYLFRKEGQNVTLSCEQNLNHDAMYWYRQDPGQGLRLIYYSQIVNDFQKGDIAEGYSVSREKKESFPLTVTSAQKNPTAFYLCASSIRGRETQYFGPGTRLLVL.

This clonotype was observed many times. At one of its ends the junction is not consistent with the germline gene, which may arise from a read error. J is TRBJ2-1 and V is TRBV7-9; unclear D gene. There are 13 residues in the CDR3. Germline CDR1 is SEHNR and CDR2 is FQNEAQ (reference sequence). The CDR3 DNA is TGCGCCAGCAGCATTGGAGCCTACAATGAGCAGTTCTTC. This translates into CASSIGAYNEQFF.

J is TRBJ1-1 and V is TRBV30, with D uncertain. Trimming pared 4 bases from V and 9 bases from J, leaving 15 bases between. The CDR3 extends over 12 amino acids. Germline CDR1 GTSNPN, CDR2 SVGIG (reference sequence). The CDR3 protein is CAWTRGDLKAFF. The CDR3 coding sequence is TGTGCCTGGACTCGGGGAGACCTAAAAGCTTTCTTT.

The rearrangement links TRBV27 to TRBJ2-7; TRBD2 aligns across 8 bases. The CDR3 contains 14 residues. V was clipped by 0 bases and J by 4 bases; unmatched bases: 2. CDR1 is MNHEY, CDR2 SMNVEV, per germline (reference sequence). CDR3 loop: CASSLSGLAYEQYF. The CDR3 DNA sequence: TGTGCCAGCAGTTTATCCGGACTAGCTTACGAGCAGTACTTC.

The V call is TRBV11-2, the J call TRBJ2-7; D assignment may be TRBD1 or TRBD2 (5 bases each). The V end was cut by 4 bases, the J end by 3 bases, with 16 bases between. Germline V gene sequence: CDR1 SGHAT, CDR2 FQNNGV. The CDR3 runs to 15 residues. The CDR3 loop reads CASSWGSTPDYEQYF. As DNA, the CDR3 is TGTGCCAGCAGCTGGGGGTCGACTCCAGACTACGAGCAGTACTTC.

The table lists this clonotype with many counts. The gene calls are TRBV29-1 and TRBJ1-1; D call uncertain. The V gene's germline CDR1 is SQVTM and CDR2 ANQGSEA. The CDR3 loop spans 14 amino acids. Trimming removed 0 bases from V and 1 base from J, with 9 bases in between. The DNA for the CDR3 is TGCAGCGTTGAAGATGTGCTGGGGAACACTGAAGCTTTCTTT. Translating it yields CSVEDVLGNTEAFF. The full variable domain, its missing parts supplied by reference TRBV29-1 and TRBJ1-1, is SAVISQKPSRDICQRGTSLTIQCQVDSQVTMMFWYRQQPGQSLTLIATANQGSEATYESGFVIDKFPISRPNLTFSTLTVSNMSPEDSSIYLCSVEDVLGNTEAFFGQGTRLTVV.

The sample holds a few counts of this clonotype. The chain joins TRBV25-1 to TRBJ2-7; D is undetermined. Trimming left V 6 bases short and J 1 base short, with 10 bases between. CDR3 length: 13 residues. Germline V lookup: CDR1 MGHDK, CDR2 SYGVNS. In nucleotides, the CDR3 is TGTGCCAGCAGATATCAGGAGTCCTACGAGCAGTACTTC. Translation: CASRYQESYEQYF.

This clonotype has a count of ten or more. The chain has TRBV6-5 and TRBJ1-2; D gene unclear. This CDR3 comprises 13 residues. The V and J ends lost 2 bases and 5 bases respectively, with 9 bases between them. Germline assignment: CDR1 MNHEY and CDR2 SVGAGI. The CDR3, as DNA: TGTGCCAGCAGTTACGTGGAGGGATATGGCTACACCTTC. Translation: CASSYVEGYGYTF.

To note about this clonotype: A read error is possible here, since a much larger clone lies one base away. CDR3 loop: CASSTNRGPNANEQSF. DNA for the CDR3: TGTGCCAGCAGCACTAACAGGGGCCCCAATGCCAATGAGCAGTCCTTC. This rearrangement joins TRBV12-3 or TRBV12-4 to TRBJ2-1, with 7 bases fitting TRBD1. This CDR3 has 16 residues.

Only a few counts were recorded for this clonotype. The chain uses TRBV28 and TRBJ2-5; D may be TRBD2 (6 bases). V was clipped by 2 bases and J by 5 bases, with 12 bases between them. The germline V gene has CDR1 MDHEN and CDR2 SYDVKM. The CDR3 runs 14 residues. This chain's CDR3 is CASSLRGGVETQYF. The CDR3, as DNA: TGTGCCAGCAGTTTAAGAGGAGGGGTTGAGACCCAGTACTTC. Using reference TRBV28 and TRBJ2-5 for the parts outside the CDR3, the full variable domain is DVKVTQSSRYLVKRTGEKVFLECVQDMDHENMFWYRQDPGLGLRLIYFSYDVKMKEKGDIPEGYSVSREKKERFSLILESASTNQTSMYLCASSLRGGVETQYFGPGTRLLVL.

This clonotype was observed many times. The chain joins TRBV29-1 to TRBJ2-2; D is perhaps TRBD1 (5 bases). The germline V and J ends were trimmed by 5 bases and 5 bases, with 9 bases remaining between them. CDR1 SQVTM and CDR2 ANQGSEA come from the germline V gene. This CDR3 is 12 amino acids long. Here the CDR3 reads CSVLSGTGELFF. DNA of the CDR3: TGCAGCGTTTTATCAGGGACCGGGGAGCTGTTTTTT.

This clonotype was picked up many times. The chain is built from TRBV7-9 and TRBJ1-6; no clear D gene. CDR3 length: 14 residues. V shed 2 bases and J shed 10 bases, with 12 bases lying between them. Germline CDR1 reads SEHNR; CDR2 reads FQNEAQ (reference sequence). The CDR3 spells CASSLIGVLSPLHF. Written as DNA, the CDR3 is TGTGCCAGCAGCTTAATCGGGGTCTTGTCACCCCTCCACTTT.

This clonotype has a count of ten or more. The chain links TRBV20-1 to TRBJ1-1, with D unresolved. The CDR3 extends over 13 amino acids. Germline CDR1 DFQATT, CDR2 SNEGSKA (reference sequence). V was pared by 6 bases and J by 7 bases, with 18 bases between. For the CDR3, the DNA is TGCAGTGCAACCGCCGGGCCTTATTTTGAAGCTTTCTTT. Residues: CSATAGPYFEAFF.

This clonotype showed up many times. CDR3 nucleotides: TGCAGTGCTCCCCACCCCGAGACCCAGTACTTC. Amino acids: CSAPHPETQYF. This chain joins TRBV20-1 and TRBJ2-5; D unresolved. The germline CDR1 and CDR2 sequences are DFQATT and SNEGSKA (reference sequence). This CDR3 spans 11 amino acids. Trimming stripped 5 bases from V and 5 bases from J, with 9 bases between.

The chain joins TRBV5-1 to TRBJ2-1, with D unclear. Germline V gene sequence: CDR1 SGHRS, CDR2 YFSETQ. The CDR3 runs 14 residues. The ends were cut back, 6 bases at V and 0 bases at J, with 10 bases in the middle. Written as DNA, the CDR3 is TGCGCCAGCACGCCACAGTTCTCCTACAATGAGCAGTTCTTC. Amino acid sequence: CASTPQFSYNEQFF.

This chain uses TRBV5-1 with TRBJ2-4; TRBD1 might be the D (6 bases). The CDR3 is 14 residues long. V was pared by 4 bases and J by 8 bases, with 16 bases between. Germline CDR1 reads SGHRS; CDR2 reads YFSETQ. This chain's CDR3 is CASSPGQSVDIQYF. Written as DNA, the CDR3 is TGCGCCAGCAGCCCCGGACAGTCGGTCGACATTCAGTACTTC.